This TCR beta chain was identified in a study of blood T cell repertoires in COVID-19. Across the study: COVID-19 samples collected from the United States, Italy and Spain covered acute and convalescent phases. In each case, the material was cDNA or gDNA derived from T cells, B-cell-depleted T cells, or PBMCs.

This clone was found once. Per the original methods: Quantification of nucleated cells was approximated via reference gene primer amplification. Data came from immunoSEQ multiplex PCR; TCRdb stores just in-frame clones and leaves some out. V, J and clone size derive from that table, while D and trimming were established from the DNA sequence. Of roughly 60,000 clones in the sample, over 75% were seen once. V was shortened by 3 bases and J by 7 bases, with 13 bases between the two germline ends. The CDR3 consists of 14 residues. CDR1 MDHEN and CDR2 SYDVKM come from the germline V gene. The chain recombines TRBV28 with TRBJ1-5, with D maybe TRBD1 (5 bases). Sequencing was carried out using peripheral blood. The receptor was derived from a human donor in a cohort sampled during active COVID-19. The CDR3 sequence is CASSLVGQRQPQHF. In DNA form, the CDR3 reads TGTGCCAGCAGTTTGGTAGGACAACGCCAGCCCCAGCATTTT.